This T cell receptor beta chain was obtained from a study of OX40 agonist ivuxolimab in advanced cancers. Study-level results: In general, CD8+ T cells held more expanded clones than CD4+ did, on average. At 0.1 to 3.0 mg/kg and by week 6, clonal expansion occurred in CD4+ and CD8+ blood T cells.

Germline V gene data show CDR1 as LNHDA and CDR2 as SQIVND (reference sequence). The V and J ends lost 6 bases and 1 base respectively, with 16 bases between them. The length of the CDR3 is 17 residues. On this clone: Its antigen is as yet unknown.

Clones were sequenced by immunoSEQ multiplex PCR, and TCRdb holds only the in-frame ones, with some missing. The table shows 100,000 to 130,000 clones, with 85% to 95% occurring only once. The TCR was taken from an adult with an advanced solid tumor such as melanoma, head and neck, liver or kidney cancer. This material consisted of CD4+ or CD8+ T cells sorted from blood, taken in a trial of the OX40 agonist ivuxolimab. The V and J genes are TRBV19 and TRBJ2-6; possibly TRBD2 for D (5 bases). In DNA form, the CDR3 reads TGTGCCAGTAGACTAGTGGGAACCCTATCTGGGGCCAACGTCCTGACTTTC. Its translation is CASRLVGTLSGANVLTF.